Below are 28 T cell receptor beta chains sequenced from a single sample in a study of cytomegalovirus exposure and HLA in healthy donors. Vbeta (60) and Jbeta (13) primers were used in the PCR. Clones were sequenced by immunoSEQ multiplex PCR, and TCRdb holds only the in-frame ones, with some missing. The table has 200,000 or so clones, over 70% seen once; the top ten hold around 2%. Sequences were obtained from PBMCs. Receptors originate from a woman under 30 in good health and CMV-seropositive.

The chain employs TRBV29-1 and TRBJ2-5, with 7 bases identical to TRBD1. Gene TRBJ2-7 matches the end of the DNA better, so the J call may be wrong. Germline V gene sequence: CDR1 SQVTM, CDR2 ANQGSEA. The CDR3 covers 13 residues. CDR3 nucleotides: TGCAGCGTTGGAGGGGGCGGAGGTTACGAGCAGTACTTC. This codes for CSVGGGGGYEQYF.

The CDR3 nucleotides are TGTGCCACCAGCAGAGCGGACAGGGGGCGATCCGGCTACACCTTC. Protein product: CATSRADRGRSGYTF. The V gene is TRBV15, the J gene TRBJ1-2; TRBD1 agrees at 11 bases. The CDR3 has 15 residues. V lost 1 base to trimming and J lost 8 bases; unmatched junction nucleotides: 6. Germline CDR1 reads LNHNV; CDR2 reads YYDKDF (reference sequence).

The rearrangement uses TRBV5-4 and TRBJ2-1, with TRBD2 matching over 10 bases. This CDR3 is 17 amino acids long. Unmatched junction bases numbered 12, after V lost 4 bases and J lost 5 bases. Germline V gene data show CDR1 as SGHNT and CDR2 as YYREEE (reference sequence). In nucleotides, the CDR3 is TGTGCCAGCAGCCTCCCTATAGCGGGGGGTTCCAACAATGAGCAGTTCTTC. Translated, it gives CASSLPIAGGSNNEQFF. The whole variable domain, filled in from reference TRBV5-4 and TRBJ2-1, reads ETGVTQSPTHLIKTRGQQVTLRCSSQSGHNTVSWYQQALGQGPQFIFQYYREEENGRGNFPPRFSGLQFPNYSSELNVNALELDDSALYLCASSLPIAGGSNNEQFFGPGTRLTVL.

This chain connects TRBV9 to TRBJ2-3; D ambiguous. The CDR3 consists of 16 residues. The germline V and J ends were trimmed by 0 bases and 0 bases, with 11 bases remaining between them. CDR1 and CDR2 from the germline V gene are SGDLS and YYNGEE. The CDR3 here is CASSVDPSLSTDTQYF. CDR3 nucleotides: TGTGCCAGCAGCGTAGATCCGTCCCTAAGCACAGATACGCAGTATTTT.

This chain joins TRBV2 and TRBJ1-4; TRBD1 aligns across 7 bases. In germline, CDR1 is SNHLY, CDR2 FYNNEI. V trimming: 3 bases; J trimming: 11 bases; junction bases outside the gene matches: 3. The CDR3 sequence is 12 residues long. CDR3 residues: CASSDDRAKLFF. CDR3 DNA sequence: TGTGCCAGCAGTGATGACAGGGCCAAACTGTTTTTT. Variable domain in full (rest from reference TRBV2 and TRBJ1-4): EPEVTQTPSHQVTQMGQEVILRCVPISNHLYFYWYRQILGQKVEFLVSFYNNEISEKSEIFDDQFSVERPDGSNFTLKIRSTKLEDSAMYFCASSDDRAKLFFGSGTQLSVL.

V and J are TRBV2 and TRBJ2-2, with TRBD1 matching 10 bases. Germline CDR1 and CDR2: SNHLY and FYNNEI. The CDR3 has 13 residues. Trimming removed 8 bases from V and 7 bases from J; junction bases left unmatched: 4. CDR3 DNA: TGTGCCAGCGGGACAGGGGCGTTCGGGGAGCTGTTTTTT. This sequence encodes CASGTGAFGELFF.

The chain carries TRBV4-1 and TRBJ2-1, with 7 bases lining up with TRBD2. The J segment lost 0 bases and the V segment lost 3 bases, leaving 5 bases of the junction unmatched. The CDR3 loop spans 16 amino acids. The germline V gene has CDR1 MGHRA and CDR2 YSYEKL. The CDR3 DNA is TGCGCCAGCAGCCATGCGAGCGGGGTCTCCTACAATGAGCAGTTCTTC. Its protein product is CASSHASGVSYNEQFF.

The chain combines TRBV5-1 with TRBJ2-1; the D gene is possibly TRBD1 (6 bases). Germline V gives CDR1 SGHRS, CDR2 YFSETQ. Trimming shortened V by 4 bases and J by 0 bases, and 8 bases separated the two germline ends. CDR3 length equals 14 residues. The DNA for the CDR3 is TGCGCCAGCAGCCCGGACAGCTCCTACAATGAGCAGTTCTTC. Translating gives CASSPDSSYNEQFF.

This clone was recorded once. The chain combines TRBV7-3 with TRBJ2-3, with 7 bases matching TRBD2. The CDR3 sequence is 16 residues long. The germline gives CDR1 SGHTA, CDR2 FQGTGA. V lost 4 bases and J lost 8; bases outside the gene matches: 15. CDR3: CASSSSGGRGGGTQYF. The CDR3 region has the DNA TGTGCCAGCAGCTCCTCCGGTGGCCGTGGGGGGGGTACGCAGTATTTT.

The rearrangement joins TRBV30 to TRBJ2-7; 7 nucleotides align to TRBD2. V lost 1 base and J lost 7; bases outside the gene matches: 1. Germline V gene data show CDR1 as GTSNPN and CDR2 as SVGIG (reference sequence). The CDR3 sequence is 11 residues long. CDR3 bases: TGTGCCTGGAGTGCGGGGGGTGAGCAGTACTTC. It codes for CAWSAGGEQYF. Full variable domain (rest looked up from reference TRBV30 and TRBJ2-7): SQTIHQWPATLVQPVGSPLSLECTVEGTSNPNLYWYRQAAGRGLQLLFYSVGIGQISSEVPQNLSASRPQDRQFILSSKKLLLSDSGFYLCAWSAGGEQYFGPGTRLTVT.

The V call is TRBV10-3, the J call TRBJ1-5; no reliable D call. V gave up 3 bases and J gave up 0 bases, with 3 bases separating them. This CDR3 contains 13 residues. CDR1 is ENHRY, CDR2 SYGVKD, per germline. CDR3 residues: CAISELSNQPQHF. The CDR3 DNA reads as TGTGCCATCAGTGAACTTAGCAATCAGCCCCAGCATTTT.

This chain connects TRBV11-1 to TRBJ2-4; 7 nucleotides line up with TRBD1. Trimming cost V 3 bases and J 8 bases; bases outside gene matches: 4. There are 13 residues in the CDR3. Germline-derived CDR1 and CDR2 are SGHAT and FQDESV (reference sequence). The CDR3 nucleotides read TGTGCCAGCAGCTTTTACAGGGGCGACATTCAGTACTTC. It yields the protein CASSFYRGDIQYF.

The CDR3 is CASSLEQGYNEQFF. The CDR3 bases are TGCGCCAGCAGCTTGGAACAGGGTTACAATGAGCAGTTCTTC. The chain employs TRBV5-1 and TRBJ2-1; perhaps TRBD1 as D (6 bases). The V end was cut by 0 bases, the J end by 4 bases, with 8 bases between. CDR3 length: 14 amino acids. Per the germline V gene, CDR1 is SGHRS and CDR2 is YFSETQ.

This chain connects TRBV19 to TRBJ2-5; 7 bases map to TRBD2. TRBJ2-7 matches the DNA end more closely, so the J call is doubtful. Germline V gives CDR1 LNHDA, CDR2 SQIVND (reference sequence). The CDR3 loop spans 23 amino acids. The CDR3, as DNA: TGTGCCAGTAGTATAGATTTTGTGGGAGATATGTGGAGACGGCGGGGGACCTCCTACGAGCAGTACTTC. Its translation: CASSIDFVGDMWRRRGTSYEQYF.

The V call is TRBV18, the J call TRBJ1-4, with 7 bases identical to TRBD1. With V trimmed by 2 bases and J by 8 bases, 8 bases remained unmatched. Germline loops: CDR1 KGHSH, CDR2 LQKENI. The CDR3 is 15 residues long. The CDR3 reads CASSPSSRGYEKLFF. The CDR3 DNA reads TGTGCCAGCTCACCATCGTCCAGGGGGTACGAAAAACTGTTTTTT.

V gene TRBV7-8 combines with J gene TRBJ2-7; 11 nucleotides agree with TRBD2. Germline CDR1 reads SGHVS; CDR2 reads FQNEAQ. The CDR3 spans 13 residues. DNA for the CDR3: TGTGCCAGCAGCTTACCTAGCGGGGGGTCCACCATCGTC. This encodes CASSLPSGGSTIV.

In DNA form, the CDR3 reads TGTGCCAGCAGCCGGACGGGATCTGAAAAACTGTTTTTT. Amino acids: CASSRTGSEKLFF. The chain links TRBV5-4 to TRBJ1-4, with D unclear. The CDR3 sequence is 13 residues long. With 4 bases removed from V and 7 bases from J, the gap between germline ends came to 11 bases. Germline values: CDR1 SGHNT, CDR2 YYREEE (reference sequence).

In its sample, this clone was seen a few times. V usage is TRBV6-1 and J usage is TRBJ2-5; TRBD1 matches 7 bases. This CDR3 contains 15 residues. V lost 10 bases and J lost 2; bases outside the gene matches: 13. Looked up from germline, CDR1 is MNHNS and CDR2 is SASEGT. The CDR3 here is CAISFDRAAQETQYF. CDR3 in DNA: TGTGCCATATCGTTTGACAGGGCCGCGCAAGAGACCCAGTACTTC.

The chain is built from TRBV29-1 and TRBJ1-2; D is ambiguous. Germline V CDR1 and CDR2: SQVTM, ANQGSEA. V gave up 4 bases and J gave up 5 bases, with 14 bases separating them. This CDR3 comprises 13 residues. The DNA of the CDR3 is TGCAGCGTTGGTGAGGGCTCGGTGTATGGCTACACCTTC. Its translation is CSVGEGSVYGYTF.

CDR3 in DNA: TGTGCCAGCAGCCCACCGAGGGGGTTAACTAGCACAGATACGCAGTATTTT. Translated: CASSPPRGLTSTDTQYF. V and J are TRBV7-9 and TRBJ2-3, with D tentatively TRBD1 (6 bases). The germline V and J ends were trimmed by 5 bases and 0 bases, with 18 bases remaining between them. Germline lookup yields CDR1 SEHNR and CDR2 FQNEAQ (reference sequence). The CDR3 runs 17 residues. Full variable domain (remainder filled in from reference TRBV7-9 and TRBJ2-3): DTGVSQNPRHKITKRGQNVTFRCDPISEHNRLYWYRQTLGQGPEFLTYFQNEAQLEKSRLLSDRFSAERPKGSFSTLEIQRTEQGDSAMYLCASSPPRGLTSTDTQYFGPGTRLTVL.

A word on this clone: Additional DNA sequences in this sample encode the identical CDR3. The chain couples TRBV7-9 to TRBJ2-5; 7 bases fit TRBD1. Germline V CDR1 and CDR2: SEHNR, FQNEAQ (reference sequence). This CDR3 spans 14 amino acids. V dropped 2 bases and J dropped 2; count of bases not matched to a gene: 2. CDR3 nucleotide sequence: TGTGCCAGCAGCTTAAGACAGGGACAAGAGACCCAGTACTTC. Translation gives CASSLRQGQETQYF.

CDR3 amino acids: CAWSRGLDTEAFF. As DNA, the CDR3 is TGTGCCTGGAGTCGAGGTTTGGACACTGAAGCTTTCTTT. This rearrangement joins TRBV30 to TRBJ1-1; D is uncertain. The V gene lost 2 bases and the J gene lost 3 bases, with 10 bases spanning the gap. CDR1 and CDR2 from the germline V gene are GTSNPN and SVGIG (reference sequence). The length of the CDR3 is 13 residues.

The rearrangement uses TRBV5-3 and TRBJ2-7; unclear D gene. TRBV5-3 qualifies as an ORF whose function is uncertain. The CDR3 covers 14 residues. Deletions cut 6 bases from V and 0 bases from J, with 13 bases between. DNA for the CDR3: TGTGCCAGAAAAACCCGGGTGAGCTCCTACGAGCAGTACTTC. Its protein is CARKTRVSSYEQYF.

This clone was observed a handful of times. This CDR3 is CASGDRGPGNYGYTF. Written as DNA, the CDR3 is TGCGCCAGCGGGGACAGGGGGCCCGGGAACTATGGCTACACCTTC. The chain employs TRBV5-1 and TRBJ1-2; 12 nucleotides agree with TRBD1. V lost 7 bases, J lost 2 bases, and 6 bases stayed unmatched. Germline V CDR1 and CDR2: SGHRS, YFSETQ. There are 15 residues in the CDR3.

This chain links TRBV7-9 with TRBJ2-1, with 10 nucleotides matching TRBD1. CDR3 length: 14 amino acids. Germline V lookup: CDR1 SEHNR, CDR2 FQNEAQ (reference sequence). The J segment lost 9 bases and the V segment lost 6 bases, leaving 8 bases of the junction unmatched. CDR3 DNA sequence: TGTGCCAGCAGTCCCGACAGGGGGCTTGTTGAGCAGTTCTTC. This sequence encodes CASSPDRGLVEQFF.

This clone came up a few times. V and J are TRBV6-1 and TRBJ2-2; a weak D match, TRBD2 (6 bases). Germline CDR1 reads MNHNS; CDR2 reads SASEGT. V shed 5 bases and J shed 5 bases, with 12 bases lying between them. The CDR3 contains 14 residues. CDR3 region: CASSPRLETGELFF. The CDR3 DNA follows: TGTGCCAGCAGTCCCCGACTAGAAACCGGGGAGCTGTTTTTT.

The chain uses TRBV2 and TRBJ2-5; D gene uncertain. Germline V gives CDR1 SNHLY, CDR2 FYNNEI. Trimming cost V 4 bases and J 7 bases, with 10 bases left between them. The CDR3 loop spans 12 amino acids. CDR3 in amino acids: CASSGYSGTQYF. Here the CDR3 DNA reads TGTGCCAGCAGTGGTTACTCGGGGACCCAGTACTTC.

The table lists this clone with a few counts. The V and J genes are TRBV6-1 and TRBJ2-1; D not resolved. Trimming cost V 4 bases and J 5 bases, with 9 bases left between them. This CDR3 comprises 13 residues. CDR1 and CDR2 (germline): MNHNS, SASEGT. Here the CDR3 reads CASSVLDNNEQFF. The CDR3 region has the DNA TGTGCCAGCAGTGTGTTAGATAACAATGAGCAGTTCTTC.